A selection of T cell receptor beta chains follows, all from one sample in a study of Ad26.COV2.S vaccination and SARS-CoV-2 variants. Produced via immunoSEQ multiplex PCR; TCRdb's table is partial and in-frame only. The repertoire includes roughly 460,000 clones, approximately 90% of them detected once, and around 1.6% sits in the top ten. Material: peripheral blood, obtained in a trial of Ad26.COV2.S vaccine versus placebo. The origin of the receptors is a person aged 18-60 years who received the Ad26.COV2.S COVID-19 vaccine or a placebo. Both conserved end residues are part of each CDR3. The order of the fields is CDR3 protein, CDR3 DNA, clone size, D gene, V gene, J gene. A D gene is named only where the DNA matches it firmly. Part of the rows lack a size; the others show once, few, many or a class for expanded clones.

CASSQDDAYEQYF	TGTGCCAGCAGCCAAGATGACGCCTACGAGCAGTACTTC	-	-	TRBV4-2	TRBJ2-7
CASSDRKGMGETQYF	TGTGCCAGCAGTGATCGAAAGGGAATGGGAGAGACCCAGTACTTC	-	-	TRBV2	TRBJ2-5
CASSQDRGTGEAFF	TGTGCCAGCAGCCAAGATCGGGGGACGGGGGAAGCTTTCTTT	-	-	TRBV4-2	TRBJ1-1
CASSYQGYYNSPLHF	TGTGCCAGCAGTTACCAGGGTTACTATAATTCACCCCTCCACTTT	-	-	TRBV6-5	TRBJ1-6
CASRTGRGALGEQYF	TGTGCCAGCAGAACAGGGAGAGGGGCTTTAGGGGAGCAGTACTTC	-	-	TRBV6-5	TRBJ2-7
CASREEHRFYEQYF	TGTGCCAGCAGGGAGGAACACAGGTTTTACGAGCAGTACTTC	-	-	TRBV2	TRBJ2-7
CASSIQGSNQPQHF	TGTGCCAGCAGCATACAGGGGAGCAATCAGCCCCAGCATTTT	-	TRBD1	TRBV3-1/TRBV3-2	TRBJ1-5
CASSLILRGGSYNEQFF	TGTGCCAGCAGCTTAATTCTACGGGGGGGCTCCTACAATGAGCAGTTCTTC	-	TRBD2	TRBV7-6	TRBJ2-1
CASSPGTHSSSYNEQFF	TGCGCCAGCAGCCCGGGGACTCACAGCAGCTCCTACAATGAGCAGTTCTTC	-	-	TRBV5-1	TRBJ2-1
CASSPRRDRGTEAFF	TGTGCCAGCAGCCCCCGCCGGGACAGGGGCACTGAAGCTTTCTTT	-	TRBD1	TRBV7-8	TRBJ1-1
CASSLVGAVDIQYF	TGTGCCAGCAGCTTAGTCGGGGCGGTGGACATTCAGTACTTC	-	-	TRBV7-2	TRBJ2-4
CASSVAPGAAYNSPLHF	TGTGCCAGCAGCGTAGCTCCAGGGGCCGCCTATAATTCACCCCTCCACTTT	-	-	TRBV9	TRBJ1-6
CASSLVTSGSINTQYF	TGTGCCAGCAGCTTAGTTACTAGCGGGAGTATAAATACGCAGTATTTT	-	TRBD2	TRBV11-2	TRBJ2-3
CASNDRGSHQPQHF	TGTGCCAGCAATGATAGGGGGAGCCATCAGCCCCAGCATTTT	many	-	TRBV27	TRBJ1-5
CASSLVGGALNEQYF	TGTGCCAGCAGCTTAGTTGGCGGGGCGCTGAACGAGCAGTACTTC	-	-	TRBV7-9	TRBJ2-7
CASSVNTEAFF	TGTGCCAGCAGCGTAAACACTGAAGCTTTCTTT	-	-	TRBV6-5	TRBJ1-1
CASSLSGSNRNEQFF	TGTGCCAGCAGCTTAAGCGGGAGTAACCGGAATGAGCAGTTCTTC	-	TRBD2	TRBV7-3	TRBJ2-1
CASSDEGGETQYF	TGTGCCAGTAGTGACGAAGGGGGCGAGACCCAGTACTTC	-	TRBD1	TRBV19	TRBJ2-5
CASSSQGSYNEQFF	TGTGCCAGCAGTAGTCAGGGGTCCTACAATGAGCAGTTCTTC	-	-	TRBV25-1	TRBJ2-1
CASSQVRTGGAYGGYTF	TGCGCCAGCAGCCAAGTAAGGACAGGGGGCGCGTACGGTGGCTACACCTTC	-	TRBD1	TRBV4-1	TRBJ1-2
CASSGIAGGPTGELFF	TGTGCCAGCAGTGGGATTGCGGGAGGGCCAACCGGGGAGCTGTTTTTT	once	TRBD2	TRBV6-1	TRBJ2-2
CASSRSQGFDEAFF	TGTGCCAGCTCACGGTCGCAGGGTTTTGATGAAGCTTTCTTT	-	-	TRBV18	TRBJ1-1
CASSEGAGEAYEQYF	TGTGCCAGCAGTGAAGGGGCGGGGGAAGCCTACGAGCAGTACTTC	-	TRBD2	TRBV6-1	TRBJ2-7
CASTGTSGIGSIRNYYNEQFF	TGTGCCAGCACCGGGACTAGCGGGATCGGATCAATACGGAACTACTACAATGAGCAGTTCTTC	-	TRBD2	TRBV28	TRBJ2-1
CATSDPHLGGRARYNEQFF	TGTGCCACCAGTGACCCCCACCTTGGGGGGAGGGCCAGGTACAATGAGCAGTTCTTC	-	TRBD2	TRBV24-1	TRBJ2-1
CASSSRTGGNQPQHF	TGTGCCAGCAGCTCCCGGACAGGAGGCAATCAGCCCCAGCATTTT	-	TRBD1	TRBV5-8	TRBJ1-5
CASSLRTSGTDTQYF	TGTGCCAGCAGCCTCCGGACTAGTGGCACAGATACGCAGTATTTT	-	TRBD2	TRBV13	TRBJ2-3
CASSGSPMNTEAFF	TGCGCCAGCAGCGGGTCCCCCATGAACACTGAAGCTTTCTTT	-	-	TRBV5-1	TRBJ1-1
CASSKERGSKSNQPQHF	TGTGCCAGCAGTAAAGAGCGGGGAAGCAAGAGCAATCAGCCCCAGCATTTT	-	-	TRBV28	TRBJ1-5
CASSLQGENTGELFF	TGTGCCAGCAGCTTACAGGGAGAGAACACCGGGGAGCTGTTTTTT	-	-	TRBV11-2	TRBJ2-2
CASRQTDHSNQPQHF	TGTGCCAGCAGGCAGACAGACCATAGCAATCAGCCCCAGCATTTT	few	-	TRBV2	TRBJ1-5
CASSQGGGRAVETQYF	TGTGCCAGCAGCCAAGGGGGCGGGAGGGCCGTGGAGACCCAGTACTTC	-	TRBD2	TRBV3-1/TRBV3-2	TRBJ2-5
CASSSDTFSGNTIYF	TGTGCCAGCAGTTCGGACACCTTCTCTGGAAACACCATATATTTT	-	-	TRBV28	TRBJ1-3
CASKDRWNTEAFF	TGTGCCAGCAAGGACCGATGGAACACTGAAGCTTTCTTT	-	-	TRBV2	TRBJ1-1
CASSVPGAETQYF	TGTGCCAGCAGCGTTCCGGGCGCGGAGACCCAGTACTTC	-	-	TRBV9	TRBJ2-5
CASSAGLRANVLTF	TGTGCCAGCAGCGCGGGACTACGGGCCAACGTCCTGACTTTC	-	TRBD2	TRBV9	TRBJ2-6